These 30 T cell receptor beta chains came from one sample sequenced in a study of cytomegalovirus exposure and HLA in healthy donors. PCR involved 60 Vbeta and 13 Jbeta primers. TCRdb keeps only in-frame clones here, not all; method: immunoSEQ multiplex PCR. Its table records 60,000 to 100,000 clones. Sequenced input: PBMCs. All receptors come from a man between 25 and 39 years old in good health and CMV-seronegative.

The rearrangement uses TRBV9 and TRBJ2-7; TRBD1 aligns across 7 bases. Per germline, CDR1 SGDLS and CDR2 YYNGEE. The CDR3 consists of 15 residues. Germline trimming cut 2 bases from V and 2 bases from J; bases unmatched to any gene: 7. The CDR3 loop is CASSVHAQGTYEQYF. CDR3 sequence (DNA): TGTGCCAGCAGCGTTCACGCACAGGGGACCTACGAGCAGTACTTC.

The CDR3 loop is CASRLTDVYGYTF. The CDR3 coding sequence is TGTGCCAGCAGGTTGACTGACGTCTATGGCTACACCTTC. This chain connects TRBV6-1 to TRBJ1-2; D gene uncertain. The CDR3 spans 13 residues. Germline loops: CDR1 MNHNS, CDR2 SASEGT. With 6 bases removed from V and 4 bases from J, the gap between germline ends came to 12 bases.

CDR3 bases: TGTGCCAGTAGTATTATCGCCTACAATGAGCAGTTCTTC. Translation gives CASSIIAYNEQFF. V gene TRBV19 combines with J gene TRBJ2-1; D call uncertain. CDR1 and CDR2 (germline): LNHDA, SQIVND (reference sequence). There are 13 residues in the CDR3. Between the trimmed V and J ends, which lost 3 bases and 2 bases, there was a span of 5 bases.

This sequence joins TRBV6-5 and TRBJ2-7, with a tentative D call TRBD1 (6 bases). CDR1 is MNHEY and CDR2 is SVGAGI in the germline V gene. This CDR3 comprises 13 residues. Between the trimmed V and J ends, which lost 6 bases and 2 bases, there was a span of 11 bases. The CDR3 nucleotides read TGTGCCAGCAGCTTTACAGGGACCTACGAGCAGTACTTC. It specifies CASSFTGTYEQYF.

The genes are TRBV7-6 and TRBJ1-3; D gene uncertain. Germline V gives CDR1 SGHVS, CDR2 FNYEAQ. V lost 5 bases and J 2 bases, leaving 19 bases between the germline ends. This CDR3 spans 17 amino acids. The CDR3 sequence is CASSRGGGTQTGNTIYF. The CDR3 DNA reads TGTGCCAGCAGCCGTGGCGGCGGTACCCAAACTGGAAACACCATATATTTT.

V usage is TRBV6-5 and J usage is TRBJ1-1; D unclear. Per the germline V gene, CDR1 is MNHEY and CDR2 is SVGAGI. Trimming pared 4 bases from V and 2 bases from J, leaving 14 bases between. CDR3 size: 15 residues. The CDR3 DNA sequence: TGTGCCAGCAGTTTTACCGGACTCGTTAACACTGAAGCTTTCTTT. It translates to CASSFTGLVNTEAFF.

J is TRBJ2-4 and V is TRBV5-4; weak D call: TRBD1 (6 bases). Trimming took off 2 bases at V and 2 bases at J, with 8 bases between the two ends. The germline V gene encodes CDR1 SGHNT and CDR2 YYREEE (reference sequence). The CDR3 runs to 14 residues. CDR3 bases: TGTGCCAGCAGCTTCCAGGGGTCCAAAAACATTCAGTACTTC. Amino acid sequence: CASSFQGSKNIQYF. The full variable domain, in which reference TRBV5-4 and TRBJ2-4 provide the parts outside the CDR3, is ETGVTQSPTHLIKTRGQQVTLRCSSQSGHNTVSWYQQALGQGPQFIFQYYREEENGRGNFPPRFSGLQFPNYSSELNVNALELDDSALYLCASSFQGSKNIQYFGAGTRLSVL.

The gene calls are TRBV7-3 and TRBJ2-2, with 7 bases matching TRBD2. Trimming removed 2 bases from V and 7 bases from J; junction bases left unmatched: 10. Germline lookup yields CDR1 SGHTA and CDR2 FQGTGA. The CDR3 totals 16 residues. CDR3 nucleotide sequence: TGTGCCAGCAGCTTAGCTGAGAGCGGGGTCGGCGGGGAGCTGTTTTTT. Protein product: CASSLAESGVGGELFF.

The CDR3 DNA follows: TGTGCCTGGAGTGAGGGCGGGAGCTCCTACGAGCAGTACTTC. Protein: CAWSEGGSSYEQYF. The J gene is TRBJ2-7, the V gene TRBV30; 7 bases fit TRBD2. The J segment lost 0 bases and the V segment lost 1 base, leaving 3 bases of the junction unmatched. The CDR3 sequence is 14 residues long. The germline V gene encodes CDR1 GTSNPN and CDR2 SVGIG (reference sequence).

The genes are TRBV5-1 and TRBJ2-1; tentatively, D is TRBD2 (6 bases). Trimming took 4 bases from V and 2 from J, leaving 16 bases between them. Germline V CDR1 and CDR2: SGHRS, YFSETQ. The CDR3 has 16 residues. Here the CDR3 DNA reads TGCGCCAGCAGCGGCCAGCCCGGGGGACCCTACAATGAGCAGTTCTTC. Its protein is CASSGQPGGPYNEQFF.

V gene TRBV5-1 combines with J gene TRBJ2-7; D remains ambiguous. Trimming left V 0 bases short and J 3 bases short, with 10 bases between. The CDR3 is made up of 14 amino acids. The germline V gene has CDR1 SGHRS and CDR2 YFSETQ. The CDR3 nucleotides are TGCGCCAGCAGCTTGGGCCAGTTAAACTACGAGCAGTACTTC. The encoded protein is CASSLGQLNYEQYF. The entire variable domain, with the rest obtained from reference TRBV5-1 and TRBJ2-7, is as follows: KAGVTQTPRYLIKTRGQQVTLSCSPISGHRSVSWYQQTPGQGLQFLFEYFSETQRNKGNFPGRFSGRQFSNSRSEMNVSTLELGDSALYLCASSLGQLNYEQYFGPGTRLTVT.

This chain joins TRBV5-1 and TRBJ1-1; D unclear. Trimming left V 1 base short and J 1 base short, with 8 bases between. CDR3 size: 14 residues. CDR1 is SGHRS, CDR2 YFSETQ, per germline. The CDR3, as DNA: TGCGCCAGCAGCTTGAGCGAGGGGAACACTGAAGCTTTCTTT. Translated: CASSLSEGNTEAFF.

The chain uses TRBV5-6 and TRBJ2-3; weak D call: TRBD2 (5 bases). Germline CDR1 and CDR2: SGHDT and YYEEEE. Deletions cut 0 bases from V and 2 bases from J, with 13 bases between. This CDR3 is 16 amino acids long. The CDR3 here is CASSLEKRKNTDTQYF. As DNA, the CDR3 is TGTGCCAGCAGCTTGGAAAAGCGGAAAAACACAGATACGCAGTATTTT.

The gene calls are TRBV5-4 and TRBJ2-5; 8 nucleotides agree with TRBD2. The trim removed 4 bases at V and 2 bases at J, leaving 4 bases unmatched. Germline lookup yields CDR1 SGHNT and CDR2 YYREEE (reference sequence). The CDR3 covers 14 residues. CDR3 DNA sequence: TGTGCCAGCAGCCCGGGGGGGGTTCAAGAGACCCAGTACTTC. Translated: CASSPGGVQETQYF.

The chain couples TRBV7-9 to TRBJ1-2; D perhaps matches TRBD1 (5 bases). The CDR3 is 13 residues long. V gave up 8 bases and J gave up 4 bases, with 14 bases separating them. Germline values: CDR1 SEHNR, CDR2 FQNEAQ (reference sequence). In DNA, the CDR3 is TGTGCCAGCCAGCTTGGGAGGGGCTATGGCTACACCTTC. Translation: CASQLGRGYGYTF.

The genes are TRBV14 and TRBJ2-7; D is uncertain. The CDR3 has 12 amino acids. From germline, CDR1 is SGHDN and CDR2 FVKESK. V lost 0 bases and J lost 6, with 6 bases in between. CDR3 bases: TGTGCCAGCAGCCAAGACGAGGCCGAGCAGTACTTC. It yields the protein CASSQDEAEQYF.

This rearrangement joins TRBV19 to TRBJ1-4; tentative D call: TRBD1 (5 bases). The CDR3 runs 16 residues. CDR1 and CDR2 from the germline V gene are LNHDA and SQIVND (reference sequence). Trimming removed 6 bases from V and 6 bases from J, with 20 bases in between. The CDR3 DNA reads as TGTGCCAGTAGCCCGGGACTTCGGGGCGGCGATGAAAAACTGTTTTTT. Translating gives CASSPGLRGGDEKLFF.

This sequence joins TRBV9 and TRBJ2-3, with 9 bases that match TRBD2. The CDR3 is 17 amino acids. Germline loops: CDR1 SGDLS, CDR2 YYNGEE. V lost 4 bases and J lost 3; bases outside the gene matches: 12. The CDR3 here is CASSLRAQSGGTDTQYF. CDR3 nucleotide sequence: TGTGCCAGCAGCCTCCGTGCACAGAGCGGGGGGACAGATACGCAGTATTTT.

J is TRBJ2-3 and V is TRBV5-1, with 15 bases lining up with TRBD2. Trimming at V came to 3 bases and at J to 6 bases, leaving 8 bases not matched to a gene. The germline CDR1 and CDR2 sequences are SGHRS and YFSETQ. This CDR3 is built from 17 residues. DNA for the CDR3: TGCGCCAGCAGCTCCGGACTAGCGGGAGGGCCGGTTGATACGCAGTATTTT. Amino acids: CASSSGLAGGPVDTQYF.

The V and J genes are TRBV18 and TRBJ1-4; D perhaps matches TRBD1 (5 bases). The CDR3 is 13 residues long. The germline V gene has CDR1 KGHSH and CDR2 LQKENI. Trimming took 2 bases from V and 8 from J, leaving 9 bases between them. The CDR3 DNA reads TGTGCCAGCTCACCAGGAGCAGGGGAAAAACTGTTTTTT. Its translation: CASSPGAGEKLFF.

The rearrangement uses TRBV25-1 and TRBJ2-1; TRBD2 matches 11 bases. V was pared by 10 bases and J by 8 bases, with 10 bases of the junction left unmatched. From germline, CDR1 is MGHDK and CDR2 SYGVNS. There are 14 residues in the CDR3. The CDR3 sequence: CATRLAGSLDEQFF. The CDR3 DNA reads TGTGCCACCCGACTAGCGGGGAGTCTTGATGAGCAGTTCTTC.

The rearrangement links TRBV19 to TRBJ2-5, with TRBD1 identical over 9 bases. Germline V gene data show CDR1 as LNHDA and CDR2 as SQIVND (reference sequence). The CDR3 contains 16 residues. J gave up 2 bases and V 5 bases, and 9 bases lay outside the gene matches. CDR3 DNA: TGTGCCAGTAGTTCGCCAGGGACAGGGTATCAAGAGACCCAGTACTTC. Translating it yields CASSSPGTGYQETQYF.

The CDR3 protein is CASSPWIAAPNEQFF. CDR3 in DNA: TGTGCCAGCAGCCCTTGGATAGCGGCCCCAAATGAGCAGTTCTTC. The gene calls are TRBV9 and TRBJ2-1; perhaps TRBD2 as D (6 bases). CDR3 length equals 15 residues. Germline loops: CDR1 SGDLS, CDR2 YYNGEE. V was pared by 4 bases and J by 7 bases, with 18 bases between.

This chain uses TRBV4-1 with TRBJ2-2; maybe TRBD1 (6 bases). The germline CDR1 and CDR2 sequences are MGHRA and YSYEKL. V lost 9 bases, J lost 5 bases, and 10 bases lay in between. This CDR3 region has 12 residues. The CDR3 sequence is CASRTGTGELFF. In DNA form, the CDR3 reads TGCGCCAGTCGTACAGGGACCGGGGAGCTGTTTTTT.

This chain links TRBV5-1 with TRBJ2-3, with a weak D call TRBD1 (6 bases). Trimming took 0 bases from V and 4 from J, leaving 15 bases between them. This CDR3 is 16 amino acids long. Per the germline V gene, CDR1 is SGHRS and CDR2 is YFSETQ. This CDR3 is CASSLGPTGSADTQYF. In DNA, the CDR3 is TGCGCCAGCAGCTTGGGCCCTACAGGGTCGGCAGATACGCAGTATTTT.

In the case of this clone: This specimen includes other DNA sequences encoding the same CDR3. The chain combines TRBV19 with TRBJ1-1; D not certain. The CDR3 contains 12 residues. The V and J ends lost 8 bases and 4 bases respectively, with 11 bases between them. The germline gives CDR1 LNHDA, CDR2 SQIVND (reference sequence). CDR3 bases: TGTGCCAGTTCCCGCGGAGGCACTGAAGCTTTCTTT. Protein: CASSRGGTEAFF.

The gene calls are TRBV5-1 and TRBJ2-3, with 12 bases lining up with TRBD2. The ends lost 2 bases at V and 3 bases at J; junction bases unmatched: 4. The germline gives CDR1 SGHRS, CDR2 YFSETQ. The CDR3 extends over 16 amino acids. The chain's CDR3 is CASSLLGLAGTDTQYF. DNA for the CDR3: TGCGCCAGCAGCTTATTAGGACTAGCGGGAACAGATACGCAGTATTTT.

The genes are TRBV7-2 and TRBJ1-2; the match to TRBD1 covers 7 bases. The V and J ends lost 5 bases and 0 bases, in that order; junction bases with no gene match: 12. This CDR3 region has 17 residues. Germline-derived CDR1 and CDR2 are SGHTA and FQGNSA. CDR3 region: CASSAQGTREANYGYTF. CDR3 coding DNA: TGTGCCAGCAGCGCACAGGGGACAAGAGAAGCTAACTATGGCTACACCTTC.

V usage is TRBV2 and J usage is TRBJ2-1; 7 bases align to TRBD2. CDR3 length: 15 residues. Germline V gene sequence: CDR1 SNHLY, CDR2 FYNNEI. The trim removed 7 bases at V and 4 bases at J, leaving 10 bases unmatched. CDR3: CASTGGREVYNEQFF. DNA for the CDR3: TGTGCCAGCACTGGAGGGAGGGAGGTTTACAATGAGCAGTTCTTC.

The rearrangement uses TRBV30 and TRBJ1-3; tentatively, D is TRBD1 (5 bases). V dropped 7 bases and J dropped 0 bases, with 10 bases sitting between them. This CDR3 spans 13 amino acids. In germline, CDR1 is GTSNPN, CDR2 SVGIG (reference sequence). This chain's CDR3 is CAFDSFSGNTIYF. As DNA, the CDR3 is TGTGCCTTTGACAGCTTCTCTGGAAACACCATATATTTT. The entire variable domain, with the rest obtained from reference TRBV30 and TRBJ1-3, is as follows: SQTIHQWPATLVQPVGSPLSLECTVEGTSNPNLYWYRQAAGRGLQLLFYSVGIGQISSEVPQNLSASRPQDRQFILSSKKLLLSDSGFYLCAFDSFSGNTIYFGEGSWLTVV.